The entry below describes one TCR beta chain. This entry is derived from a study of blood T cell repertoires in COVID-19. Sequencing used immunoSEQ multiplex PCR; TCRdb keeps in-frame clones, though not all of them. The sample lists around 310,000 clones; approximately 91% were seen once. CDR3 length: 15 residues. The germline V gene has CDR1 MDHEN and CDR2 SYDVKM. Germline trimming cut 5 bases from V and 1 base from J; bases unmatched to any gene: 4. The clonotype was recovered from an older woman with acute or convalescent COVID-19. Sequencing was performed on peripheral blood. The chain links TRBV28 to TRBJ2-3; 9 bases agree with TRBD1. Here the CDR3 DNA reads TGTGCCAGCAGTCGGACAGGGGCTCGCACAGATACGCAGTATTTT. It yields the protein CASSRTGARTDTQYF. Together with reference TRBV28 and TRBJ2-3, the CDR3 gives the full variable domain: DVKVTQSSRYLVKRTGEKVFLECVQDMDHENMFWYRQDPGLGLRLIYFSYDVKMKEKGDIPEGYSVSREKKERFSLILESASTNQTSMYLCASSRTGARTDTQYFGPGTRLTVL.